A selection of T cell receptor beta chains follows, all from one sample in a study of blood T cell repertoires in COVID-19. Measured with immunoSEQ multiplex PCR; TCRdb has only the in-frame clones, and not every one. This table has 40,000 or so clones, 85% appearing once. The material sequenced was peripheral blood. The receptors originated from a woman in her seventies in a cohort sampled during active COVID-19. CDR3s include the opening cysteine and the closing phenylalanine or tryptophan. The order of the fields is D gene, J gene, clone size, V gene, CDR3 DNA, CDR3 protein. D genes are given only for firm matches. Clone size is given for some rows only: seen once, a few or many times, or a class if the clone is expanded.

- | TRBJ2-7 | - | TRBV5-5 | TGTGCCAGCAGCTCGACACACACCTACGAGCAGTACTTC | CASSSTHTYEQYF
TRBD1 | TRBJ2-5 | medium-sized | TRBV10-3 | TGTGCCATCAGTGAGTCGACAGGGGAAGAGACCCAGTACTTC | CAISESTGEETQYF
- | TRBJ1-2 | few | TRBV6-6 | TGTGCCAGCACCCAAGGGGGAGCTAACTATGGCTACACCTTC | CASTQGGANYGYTF
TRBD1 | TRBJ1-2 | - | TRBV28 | TGTGCCAGCAGCCGTCCGGGGACAGGGGACTATGGCTACACCTTC | CASSRPGTGDYGYTF
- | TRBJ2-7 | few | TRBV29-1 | TGCAGCGTCGGGCGGGGCGGGGGCCTGAACGAGCAGTACTTC | CSVGRGGGLNEQYF
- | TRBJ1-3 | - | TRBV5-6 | TGTGCCAGCAGCTTGGGCCCGGGTGGAAACACCATATATTTT | CASSLGPGGNTIYF
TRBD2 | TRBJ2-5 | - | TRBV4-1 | TGCGCCAGCAGCCAAGAGATAGCGGGGCAAGAGACCCAGTACTTC | CASSQEIAGQETQYF
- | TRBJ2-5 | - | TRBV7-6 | TGTGCCAGCAGCTCCCTTGTTCAAGAGACCCAGTACTTC | CASSSLVQETQYF
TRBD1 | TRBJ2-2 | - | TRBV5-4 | TGTGCCAGCAGCCCTGGACAGGGGAGGAACACCGGGGAGCTGTTTTTT | CASSPGQGRNTGELFF
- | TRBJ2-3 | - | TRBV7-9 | TGTGCCAGCAGTCTCCGCACAGATACGCAGTATTTT | CASSLRTDTQYF
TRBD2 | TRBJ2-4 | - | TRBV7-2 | TGTGCCAGCAGCTCCCCGGGGGGCAAAAACATTCAGTACTTC | CASSSPGGKNIQYF
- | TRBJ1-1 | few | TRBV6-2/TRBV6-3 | TGTGCCAGCAGTTACTCCCCTGTTCTGGGGAGGGGCGTCACTGAAGCTTTCTTT | CASSYSPVLGRGVTEAFF
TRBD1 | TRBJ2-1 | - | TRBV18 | TGTGCCAGCTCACCCTTCTTAAGGACAGGGGGAGAAAATGAGCAGTTCTTC | CASSPFLRTGGENEQFF
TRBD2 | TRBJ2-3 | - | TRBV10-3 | TGTGCCATCAGTGGAGCGCGGGGTGAAGCGGGAGGGATGAGCACAGATACGCAGTATTTT | CAISGARGEAGGMSTDTQYF
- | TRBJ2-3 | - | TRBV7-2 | TGTGCCAGCAGCTTCTACAGGGAAACAGATACGCAGTATTTT | CASSFYRETDTQYF
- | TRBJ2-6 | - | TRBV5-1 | TGCGCCAGCAGCTTGCGGACGGGAGCCCTCTCTGGGGCCAACGTCCTGACTTTC | CASSLRTGALSGANVLTF
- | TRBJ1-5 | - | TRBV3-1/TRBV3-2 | TGTGCCAGCAGCCGAGGAGATTCAGGCAATCAGCCCCAGCATTTT | CASSRGDSGNQPQHF
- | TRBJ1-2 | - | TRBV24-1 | TGTGCCACCAGTGACCACGGATCACAGGGTGGAGGCTACACCTTC | CATSDHGSQGGGYTF
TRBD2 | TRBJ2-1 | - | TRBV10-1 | TGCGCCAGCAGTTCTAGCGGGAGCAGCTCCTACAATGAGCAGTTCTTC | CASSSSGSSSYNEQFF
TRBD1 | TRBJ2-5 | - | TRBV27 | TGTGCCAGCAGTTTATGGCCAGGGGGAGAGACCCAGTACTTC | CASSLWPGGETQYF
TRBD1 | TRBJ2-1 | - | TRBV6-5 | TGTGCCAGCAGTTCCGGGACAGGGGTTTACAATGAGCAGTTCTTC | CASSSGTGVYNEQFF
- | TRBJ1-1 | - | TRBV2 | TGTGCCAGCAGTTTTACATCGAACACTGAAGCTTTCTTT | CASSFTSNTEAFF
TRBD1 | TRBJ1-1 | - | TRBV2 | TGTGCCAGCCGAGGGGGCTCGGGGAGAAGGACTGAAGCTTTCTTT | CASRGGSGRRTEAFF
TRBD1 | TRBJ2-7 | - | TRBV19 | TGTGCCAGTAGTCGGGACAGGGGATCCTACGAGCAGTACTTC | CASSRDRGSYEQYF